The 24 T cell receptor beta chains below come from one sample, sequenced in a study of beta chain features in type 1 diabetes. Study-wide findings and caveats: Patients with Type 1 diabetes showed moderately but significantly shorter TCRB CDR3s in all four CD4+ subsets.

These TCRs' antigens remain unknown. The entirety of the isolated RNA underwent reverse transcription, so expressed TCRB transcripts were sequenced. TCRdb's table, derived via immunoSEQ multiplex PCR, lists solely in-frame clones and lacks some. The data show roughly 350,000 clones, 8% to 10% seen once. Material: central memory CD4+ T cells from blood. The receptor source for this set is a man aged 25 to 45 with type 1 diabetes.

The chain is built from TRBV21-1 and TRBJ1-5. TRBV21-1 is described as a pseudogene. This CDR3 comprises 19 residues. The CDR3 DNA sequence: TGTGCCAGCACCCCGGCGGCGCCCATATATATATATCGCAATCAGCCCCAGCATTTT. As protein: CASTPAAPIYIYRNQPQHF.

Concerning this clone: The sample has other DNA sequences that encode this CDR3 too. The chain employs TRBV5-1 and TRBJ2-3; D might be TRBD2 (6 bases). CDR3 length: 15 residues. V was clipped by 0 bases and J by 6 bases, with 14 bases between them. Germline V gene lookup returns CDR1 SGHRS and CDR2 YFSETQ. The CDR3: CASSLGGVRGDTQYF. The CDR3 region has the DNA TGCGCCAGCAGCTTGGGCGGGGTCCGAGGTGATACGCAGTATTTT.

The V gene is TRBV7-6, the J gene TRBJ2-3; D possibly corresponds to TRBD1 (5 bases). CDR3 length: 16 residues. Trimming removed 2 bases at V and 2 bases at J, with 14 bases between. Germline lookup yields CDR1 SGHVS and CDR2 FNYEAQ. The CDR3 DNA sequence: TGTGCCAGCAGCTTAAGGGGTGGAGCGCCCACAGATACGCAGTATTTT. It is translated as CASSLRGGAPTDTQYF.

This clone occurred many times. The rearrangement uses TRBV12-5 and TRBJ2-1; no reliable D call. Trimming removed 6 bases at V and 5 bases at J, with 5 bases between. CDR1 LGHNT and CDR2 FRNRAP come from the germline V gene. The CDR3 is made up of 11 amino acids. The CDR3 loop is CASGSHNEQFF. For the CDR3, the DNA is TGTGCTAGTGGATCCCACAATGAGCAGTTCTTC.

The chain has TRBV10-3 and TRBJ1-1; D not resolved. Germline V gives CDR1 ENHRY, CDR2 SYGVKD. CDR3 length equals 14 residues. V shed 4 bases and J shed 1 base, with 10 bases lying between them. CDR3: CAISGIAENTEAFF. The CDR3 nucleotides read TGTGCCATCAGTGGGATAGCCGAGAACACTGAAGCTTTCTTT.

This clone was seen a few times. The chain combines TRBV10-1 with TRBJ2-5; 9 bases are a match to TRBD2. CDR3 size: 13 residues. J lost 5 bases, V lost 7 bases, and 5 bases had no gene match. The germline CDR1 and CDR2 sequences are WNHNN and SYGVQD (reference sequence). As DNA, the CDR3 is TGCGCCAGCACAGCGGGAGGCGCCGAGACCCAGTACTTC. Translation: CASTAGGAETQYF.

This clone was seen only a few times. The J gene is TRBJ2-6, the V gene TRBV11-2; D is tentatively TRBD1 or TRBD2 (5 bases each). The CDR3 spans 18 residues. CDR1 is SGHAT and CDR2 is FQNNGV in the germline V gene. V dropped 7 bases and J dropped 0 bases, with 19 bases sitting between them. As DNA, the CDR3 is TGTGCCAGCATCGTCCGGGGCGGGCTCCTCTCTGGGGCCAACGTCCTGACTTTC. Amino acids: CASIVRGGLLSGANVLTF.

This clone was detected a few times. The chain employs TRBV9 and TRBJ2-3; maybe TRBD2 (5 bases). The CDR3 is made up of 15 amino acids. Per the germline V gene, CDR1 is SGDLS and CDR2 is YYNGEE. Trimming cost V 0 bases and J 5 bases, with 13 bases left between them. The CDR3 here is CASSVALGAGDTQYF. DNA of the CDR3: TGTGCCAGCAGCGTAGCACTAGGCGCCGGAGATACGCAGTATTTT.

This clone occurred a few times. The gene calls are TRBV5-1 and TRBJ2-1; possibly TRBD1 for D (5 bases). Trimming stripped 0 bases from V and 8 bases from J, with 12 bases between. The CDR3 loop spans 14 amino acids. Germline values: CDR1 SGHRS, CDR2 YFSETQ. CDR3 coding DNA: TGCGCCAGCAGCTTGGGGACAATAAACGATGAGCAGTTCTTC. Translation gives CASSLGTINDEQFF.

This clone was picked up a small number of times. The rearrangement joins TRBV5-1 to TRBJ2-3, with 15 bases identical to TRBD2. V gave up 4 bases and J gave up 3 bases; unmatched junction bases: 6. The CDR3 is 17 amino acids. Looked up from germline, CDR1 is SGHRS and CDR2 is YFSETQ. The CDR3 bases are TGCGCCAGCAGCCGAGAGGGACTAGCGGGAGGAACAGATACGCAGTATTTT. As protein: CASSREGLAGGTDTQYF.

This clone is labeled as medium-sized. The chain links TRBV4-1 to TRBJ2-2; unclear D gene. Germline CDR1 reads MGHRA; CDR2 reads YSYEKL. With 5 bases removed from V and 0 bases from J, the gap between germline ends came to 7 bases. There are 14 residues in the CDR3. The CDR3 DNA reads TGCGCCAGCAGCGCGGAAGCGAACACCGGGGAGCTGTTTTTT. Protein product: CASSAEANTGELFF.

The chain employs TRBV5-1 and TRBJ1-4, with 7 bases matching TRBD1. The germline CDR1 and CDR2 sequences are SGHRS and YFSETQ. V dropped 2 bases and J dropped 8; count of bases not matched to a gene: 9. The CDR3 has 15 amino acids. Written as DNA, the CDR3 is TGCGCCAGCAGCTTTATCGCAGGGGGTAGAGAAAAACTGTTTTTT. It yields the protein CASSFIAGGREKLFF.

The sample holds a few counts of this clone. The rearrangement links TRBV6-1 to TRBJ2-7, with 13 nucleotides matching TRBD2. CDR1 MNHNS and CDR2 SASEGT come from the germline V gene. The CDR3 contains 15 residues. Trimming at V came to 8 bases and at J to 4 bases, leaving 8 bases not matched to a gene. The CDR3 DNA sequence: TGTGCCAGCCGCTCAGGGACTAGCGGGAAATACGAGCAGTACTTC. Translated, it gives CASRSGTSGKYEQYF.

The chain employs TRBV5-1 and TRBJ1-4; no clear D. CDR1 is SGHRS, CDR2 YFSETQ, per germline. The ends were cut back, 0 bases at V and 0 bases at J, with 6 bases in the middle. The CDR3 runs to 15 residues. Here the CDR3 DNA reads TGCGCCAGCAGCTTGGCCCCAACAACTAATGAAAAACTGTTTTTT. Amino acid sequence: CASSLAPTTNEKLFF.

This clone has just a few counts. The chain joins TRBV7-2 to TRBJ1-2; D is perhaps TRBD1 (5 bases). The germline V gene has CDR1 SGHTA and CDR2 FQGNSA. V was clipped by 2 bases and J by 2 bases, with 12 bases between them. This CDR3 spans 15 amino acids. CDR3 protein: CASSLIGGGNYGYTF. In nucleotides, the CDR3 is TGTGCCAGCAGCTTAATCGGCGGGGGGAACTATGGCTACACCTTC.

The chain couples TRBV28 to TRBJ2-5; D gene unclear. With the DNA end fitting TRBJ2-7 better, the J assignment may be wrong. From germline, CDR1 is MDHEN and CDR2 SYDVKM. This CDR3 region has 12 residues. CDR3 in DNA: TGTGCCAGCAGTTTGCTACTATACGAGCAGTACTTC. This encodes CASSLLLYEQYF.

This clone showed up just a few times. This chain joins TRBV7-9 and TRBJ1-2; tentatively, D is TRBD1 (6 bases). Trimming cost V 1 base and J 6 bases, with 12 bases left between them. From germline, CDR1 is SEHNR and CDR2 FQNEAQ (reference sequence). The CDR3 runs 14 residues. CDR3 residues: CASSLDTRGHGYTF. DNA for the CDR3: TGTGCCAGCAGCTTAGATACCAGGGGTCATGGCTACACCTTC.

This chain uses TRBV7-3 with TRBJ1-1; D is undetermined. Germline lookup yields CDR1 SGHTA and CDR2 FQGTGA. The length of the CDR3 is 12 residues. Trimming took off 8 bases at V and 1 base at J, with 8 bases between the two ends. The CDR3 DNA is TGTGCCAGCTCAGGCGCGAACACTGAAGCTTTCTTT. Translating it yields CASSGANTEAFF.

CDR3 nucleotide sequence: TGTGCCAGCAGCCCCGCTAATCTCCAAGAGACCCAGTACTTC. Amino acid sequence: CASSPANLQETQYF. This sequence joins TRBV6-5 and TRBJ2-5; D gene ambiguous. V gave up 6 bases and J gave up 1 base, with 12 bases separating them. Germline V gene sequence: CDR1 MNHEY, CDR2 SVGAGI. The CDR3 has 14 amino acids.

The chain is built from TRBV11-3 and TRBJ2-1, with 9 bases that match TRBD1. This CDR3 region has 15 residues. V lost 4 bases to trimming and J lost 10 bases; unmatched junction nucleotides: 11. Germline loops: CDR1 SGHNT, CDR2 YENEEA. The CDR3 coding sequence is TGTGCCAGCAGCTGGGACAGGGAACCCCTGAGGGAGCAGTTCTTC. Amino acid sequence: CASSWDREPLREQFF.

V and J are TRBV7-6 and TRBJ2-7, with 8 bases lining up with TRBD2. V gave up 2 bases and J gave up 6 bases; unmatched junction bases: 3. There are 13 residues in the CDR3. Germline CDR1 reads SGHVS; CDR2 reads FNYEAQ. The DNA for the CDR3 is TGTGCCAGCAGCTTACTAGCGGGTGTCGAGCAGTACTTC. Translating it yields CASSLLAGVEQYF.

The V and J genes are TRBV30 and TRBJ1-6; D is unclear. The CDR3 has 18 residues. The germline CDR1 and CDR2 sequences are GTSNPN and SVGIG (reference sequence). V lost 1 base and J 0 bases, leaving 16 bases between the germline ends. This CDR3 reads CAWSAQSYQSSYNSPLHF. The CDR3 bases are TGTGCCTGGAGTGCTCAGTCTTACCAGAGCTCCTATAATTCACCCCTCCACTTT. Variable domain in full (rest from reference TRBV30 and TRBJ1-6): SQTIHQWPATLVQPVGSPLSLECTVEGTSNPNLYWYRQAAGRGLQLLFYSVGIGQISSEVPQNLSASRPQDRQFILSSKKLLLSDSGFYLCAWSAQSYQSSYNSPLHFGNGTRLTVT.

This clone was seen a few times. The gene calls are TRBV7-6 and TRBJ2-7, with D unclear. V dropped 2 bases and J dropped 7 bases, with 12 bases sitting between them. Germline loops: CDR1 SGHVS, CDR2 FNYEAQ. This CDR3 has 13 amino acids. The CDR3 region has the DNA TGTGCCAGCAGCTTAAAATCCGGCTTGGAGCAGTACTTC. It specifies CASSLKSGLEQYF.

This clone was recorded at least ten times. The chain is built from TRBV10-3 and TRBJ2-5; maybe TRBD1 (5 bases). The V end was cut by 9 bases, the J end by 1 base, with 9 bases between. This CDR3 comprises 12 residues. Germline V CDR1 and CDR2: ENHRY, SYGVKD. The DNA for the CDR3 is TGTGCCATACAGGACCTCCAAGAGACCCAGTACTTC. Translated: CAIQDLQETQYF.